This T cell receptor (beta chain) was sequenced during a study of patients and donors after allogeneic stem cell transplantation. TCRdb called the RT-PCR reads again in MiXCR, with one record for every CDR3 protein. Counted here are 800,000 to 1,000,000 distinct CDR3 sequences, under 20% occurring once; the ten biggest clones make up around 5.5%. This sequence originates from a human donor who was either an allogeneic HSCT recipient or a stem cell or donor lymphocyte infusion donor (not recorded which). It is not recorded whose cells these are; they may come from a transplant donor. Sample: blood, either unsorted or a sorted T cell fraction (not recorded which).

This CDR3 reads CASSYSGATGGYNEQFF. DNA of the CDR3: TGTGCCAGCAGTTACTCGGGGGCGACAGGGGGTTACAATGAGCAGTTCTTC. V is TRBV6-5 and J is TRBJ2-1; TRBD1 matches 9 bases. The CDR3 is made up of 17 amino acids. Germline V gene data show CDR1 as MNHEY and CDR2 as SVGAGI. J lost 4 bases, V lost 0 bases, and 7 bases had no gene match.